This T cell receptor (beta chain) was captured by sequencing in a study of cytomegalovirus exposure and HLA in healthy donors. The PCR used 60 Vbeta and 13 Jbeta primers. Assay: immunoSEQ multiplex PCR; the TCRdb copy retains only in-frame clones and omits some. The sample has a few hundred thousand clones; approximately 68% are singletons. Germline values: CDR1 GTSNPN, CDR2 SVGIG (reference sequence). V trimming: 0 bases; J trimming: 8 bases; junction bases outside the gene matches: 5. The CDR3 is 15 residues long. The receptor was derived from a young woman in good health and CMV-seronegative. The V call is TRBV30, the J call TRBJ1-6; the match to TRBD1 covers 9 bases. Sequencing was performed on PBMCs. CDR3 in DNA: TGTGCCTGGAGTGTAAGGGGGACAGGGCATTCACCCCTCCACTTT. Translation: CAWSVRGTGHSPLHF.